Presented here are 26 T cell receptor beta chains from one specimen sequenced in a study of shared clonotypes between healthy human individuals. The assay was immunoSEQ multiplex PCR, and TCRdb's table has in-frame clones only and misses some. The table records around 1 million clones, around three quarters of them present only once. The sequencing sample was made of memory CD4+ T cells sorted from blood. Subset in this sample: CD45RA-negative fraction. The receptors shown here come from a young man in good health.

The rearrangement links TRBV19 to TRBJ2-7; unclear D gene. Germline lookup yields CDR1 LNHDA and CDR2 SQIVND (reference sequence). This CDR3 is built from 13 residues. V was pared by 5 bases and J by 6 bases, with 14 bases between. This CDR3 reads CASSYVSSTEQYF. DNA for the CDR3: TGTGCCAGTAGTTATGTATCATCGACCGAGCAGTACTTC.

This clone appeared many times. The CDR3, as DNA: TGTGCCAGCAGTGCAGAGGGAGGAGGAGGCTACACCTTC. Encoded protein: CASSAEGGGGYTF. The chain uses TRBV6-1 and TRBJ1-2; D is unresolved. The CDR3 contains 13 residues. V shed 4 bases and J shed 8 bases, with 14 bases lying between them. The germline V gene encodes CDR1 MNHNS and CDR2 SASEGT.

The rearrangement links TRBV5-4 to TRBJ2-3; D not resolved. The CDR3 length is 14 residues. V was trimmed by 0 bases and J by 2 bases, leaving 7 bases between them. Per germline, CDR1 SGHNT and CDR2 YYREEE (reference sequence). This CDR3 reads CASSLAWATDTQYF. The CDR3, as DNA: TGTGCCAGCAGCTTGGCCTGGGCCACAGATACGCAGTATTTT.

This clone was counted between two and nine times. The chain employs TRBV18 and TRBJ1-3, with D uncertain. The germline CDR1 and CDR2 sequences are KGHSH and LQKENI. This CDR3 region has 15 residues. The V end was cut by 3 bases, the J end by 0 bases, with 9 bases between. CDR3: CASSPSVDSGNTIYF. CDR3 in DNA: TGTGCCAGCTCACCTTCGGTAGACTCTGGAAACACCATATATTTT. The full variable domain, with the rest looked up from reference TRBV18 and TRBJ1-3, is NAGVMQNPRHLVRRRGQEARLRCSPMKGHSHVYWYRQLPEEGLKFMVYLQKENIIDESGMPKERFSAEFPKEGPSILRIQQVVRGDSAAYFCASSPSVDSGNTIYFGEGSWLTVV.

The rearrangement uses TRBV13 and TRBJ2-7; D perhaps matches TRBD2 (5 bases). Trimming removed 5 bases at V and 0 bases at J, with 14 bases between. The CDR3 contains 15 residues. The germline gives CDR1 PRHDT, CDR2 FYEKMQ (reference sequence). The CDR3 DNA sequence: TGTGCCAGCAGCCGACGAGGACTCCTCTCCTACGAGCAGTACTTC. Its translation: CASSRRGLLSYEQYF.

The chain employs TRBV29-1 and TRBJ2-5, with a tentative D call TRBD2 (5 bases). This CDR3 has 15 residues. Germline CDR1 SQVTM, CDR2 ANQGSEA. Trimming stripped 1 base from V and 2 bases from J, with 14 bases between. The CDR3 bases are TGCAGCGTTGAAGTCCCGAGCGGAGATCAAGAGACCCAGTACTTC. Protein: CSVEVPSGDQETQYF.

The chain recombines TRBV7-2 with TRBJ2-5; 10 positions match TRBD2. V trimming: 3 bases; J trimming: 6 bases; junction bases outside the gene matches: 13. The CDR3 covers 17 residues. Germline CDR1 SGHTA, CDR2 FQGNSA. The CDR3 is CASSLAGGAGGLKTQYF. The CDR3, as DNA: TGTGCCAGCAGCTTGGCCGGAGGAGCGGGAGGGCTGAAGACCCAGTACTTC.

CDR3 DNA sequence: TGTGCCAGCAGCCCGGGGACTAGCGGAAAAGAGACCCAGTACTTC. Amino acid sequence: CASSPGTSGKETQYF. The chain uses TRBV25-1 and TRBJ2-5, with 11 bases identical to TRBD2. CDR1 is MGHDK, CDR2 SYGVNS, per germline. Trimming at V came to 6 bases and at J to 3 bases, leaving 6 bases not matched to a gene. The CDR3 runs to 15 residues.

This CDR3 reads CASSEAWGTQYF. CDR3 coding DNA: TGCGCCAGCAGTGAGGCCTGGGGGACCCAGTACTTC. The chain joins TRBV10-2 to TRBJ2-5; the D is unclear. The germline V gene has CDR1 WSHSY and CDR2 SAAADI. V lost 2 bases and J 7 bases, leaving 8 bases between the germline ends. The CDR3 spans 12 residues.

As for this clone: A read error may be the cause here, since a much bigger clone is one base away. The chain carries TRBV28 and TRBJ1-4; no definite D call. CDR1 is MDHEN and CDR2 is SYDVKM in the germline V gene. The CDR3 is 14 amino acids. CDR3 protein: CTSSLGPSMRELFF. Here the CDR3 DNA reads TGTACCAGCAGTTTAGGACCCTCCATGCGGGAACTGTTTTTT.

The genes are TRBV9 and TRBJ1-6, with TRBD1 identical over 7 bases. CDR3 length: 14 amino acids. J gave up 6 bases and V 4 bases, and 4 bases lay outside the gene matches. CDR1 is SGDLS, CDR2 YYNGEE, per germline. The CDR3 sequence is CASSQGGLNSPLHF. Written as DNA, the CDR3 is TGTGCCAGCAGCCAGGGGGGGCTTAATTCACCCCTCCACTTT.

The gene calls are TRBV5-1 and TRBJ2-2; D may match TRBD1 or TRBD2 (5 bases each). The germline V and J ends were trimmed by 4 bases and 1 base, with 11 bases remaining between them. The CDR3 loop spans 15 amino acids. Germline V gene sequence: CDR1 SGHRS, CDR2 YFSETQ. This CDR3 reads CASSPPGRNTGELFF. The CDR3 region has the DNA TGCGCCAGCAGCCCCCCGGGACGGAACACCGGGGAGCTGTTTTTT.

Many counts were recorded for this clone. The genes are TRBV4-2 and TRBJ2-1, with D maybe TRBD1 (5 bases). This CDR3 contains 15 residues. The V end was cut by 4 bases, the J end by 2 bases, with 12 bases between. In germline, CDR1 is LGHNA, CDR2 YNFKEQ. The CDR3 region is CASSPKAGTYNEQFF. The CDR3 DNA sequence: TGTGCCAGCAGCCCAAAGGCAGGGACCTACAATGAGCAGTTCTTC.

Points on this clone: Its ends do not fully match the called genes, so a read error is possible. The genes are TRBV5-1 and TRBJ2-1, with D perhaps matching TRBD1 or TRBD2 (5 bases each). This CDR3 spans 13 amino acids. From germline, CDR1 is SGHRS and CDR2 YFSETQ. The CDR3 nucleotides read TGTGCCAGCAGCTTGTATGGGGGCAATGAGCAGTTCTTC. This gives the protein CASSLYGGNEQFF.

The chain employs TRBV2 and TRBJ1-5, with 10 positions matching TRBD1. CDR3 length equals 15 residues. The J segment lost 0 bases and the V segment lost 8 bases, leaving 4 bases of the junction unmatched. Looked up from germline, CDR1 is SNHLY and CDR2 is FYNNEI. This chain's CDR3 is CASGGTGASNQPQHF. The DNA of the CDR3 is TGTGCCAGCGGGGGGACAGGGGCTAGCAATCAGCCCCAGCATTTT.

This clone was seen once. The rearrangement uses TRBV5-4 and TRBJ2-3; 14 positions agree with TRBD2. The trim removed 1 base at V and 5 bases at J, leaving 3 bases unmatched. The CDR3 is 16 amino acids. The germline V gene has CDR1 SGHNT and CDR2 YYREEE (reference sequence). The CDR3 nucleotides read TGTGCCAGCAGCTTGAGACTAGCGGGAGGGAGAGATACGCAGTATTTT. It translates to CASSLRLAGGRDTQYF.

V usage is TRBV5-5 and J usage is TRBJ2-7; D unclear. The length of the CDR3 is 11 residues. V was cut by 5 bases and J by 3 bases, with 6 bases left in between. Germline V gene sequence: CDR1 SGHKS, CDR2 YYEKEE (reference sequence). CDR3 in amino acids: CASSLNYEQYF. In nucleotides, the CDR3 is TGTGCCAGCAGTTTGAACTACGAGCAGTACTTC.

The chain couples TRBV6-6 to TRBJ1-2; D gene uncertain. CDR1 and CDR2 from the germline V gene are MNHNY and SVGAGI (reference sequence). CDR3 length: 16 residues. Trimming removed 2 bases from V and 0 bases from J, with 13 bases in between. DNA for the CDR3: TGTGCCAGCAGTTACCGTCCGGGGTCGACTAACTATGGCTACACCTTC. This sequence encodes CASSYRPGSTNYGYTF.

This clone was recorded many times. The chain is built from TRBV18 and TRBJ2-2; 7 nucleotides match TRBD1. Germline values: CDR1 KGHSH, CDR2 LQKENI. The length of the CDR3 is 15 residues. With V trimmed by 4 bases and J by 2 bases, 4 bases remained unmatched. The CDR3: CASSLGQLNTGELFF. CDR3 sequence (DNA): TGTGCCAGCTCACTGGGACAGTTAAACACCGGGGAGCTGTTTTTT.

CDR3 sequence: CASSGGTSGSGGSYNEQFF. The CDR3 DNA follows: TGTGCCAGCAGCGGCGGGACTAGCGGGAGTGGGGGGTCCTACAATGAGCAGTTCTTC. The chain has TRBV9 and TRBJ2-1, with TRBD2 identical over 14 bases. The V gene's germline CDR1 is SGDLS and CDR2 YYNGEE. The CDR3 is made up of 19 amino acids. The V gene end was trimmed by 3 bases and the J gene end by 1 base; junction bases not matched to a gene: 9.

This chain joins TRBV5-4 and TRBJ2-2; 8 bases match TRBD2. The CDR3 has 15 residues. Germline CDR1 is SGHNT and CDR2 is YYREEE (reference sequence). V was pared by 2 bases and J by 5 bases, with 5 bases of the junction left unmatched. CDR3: CASSFIGGVTGELFF. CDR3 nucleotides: TGTGCCAGCAGCTTCATCGGGGGGGTTACCGGGGAGCTGTTTTTT.

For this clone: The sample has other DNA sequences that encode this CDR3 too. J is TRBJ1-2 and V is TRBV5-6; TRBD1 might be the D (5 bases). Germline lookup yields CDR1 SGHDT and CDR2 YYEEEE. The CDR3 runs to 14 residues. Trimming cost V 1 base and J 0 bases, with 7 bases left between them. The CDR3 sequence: CASSLQGANYGYTF. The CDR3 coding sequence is TGTGCCAGCAGCTTGCAGGGAGCTAACTATGGCTACACCTTC.

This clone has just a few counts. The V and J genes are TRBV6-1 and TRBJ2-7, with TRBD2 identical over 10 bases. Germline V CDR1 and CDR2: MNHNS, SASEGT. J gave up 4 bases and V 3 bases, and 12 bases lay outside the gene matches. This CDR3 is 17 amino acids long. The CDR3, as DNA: TGTGCCAGCAGTGATACCCGTTCAGCGGGGGGGCTTTACGAGCAGTACTTC. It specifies CASSDTRSAGGLYEQYF.

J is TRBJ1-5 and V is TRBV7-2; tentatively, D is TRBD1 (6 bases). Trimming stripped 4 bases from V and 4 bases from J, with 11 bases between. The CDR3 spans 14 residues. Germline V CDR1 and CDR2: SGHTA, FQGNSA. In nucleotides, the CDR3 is TGTGCCAGCAGCTCCGATCAGGGGAATCAGCCCCAGCATTTT. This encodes CASSSDQGNQPQHF.

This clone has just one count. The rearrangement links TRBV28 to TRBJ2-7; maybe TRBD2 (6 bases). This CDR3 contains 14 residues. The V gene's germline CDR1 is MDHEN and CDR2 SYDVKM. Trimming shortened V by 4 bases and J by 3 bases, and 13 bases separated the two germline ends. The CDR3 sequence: CASSSPSVGYEQYF. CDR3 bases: TGTGCCAGCAGTTCCCCTAGCGTAGGCTACGAGCAGTACTTC.

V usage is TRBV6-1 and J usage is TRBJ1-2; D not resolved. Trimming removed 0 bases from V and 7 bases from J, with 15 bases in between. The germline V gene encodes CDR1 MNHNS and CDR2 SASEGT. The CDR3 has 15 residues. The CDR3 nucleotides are TGTGCCAGCAGTGAAGCTTTAGGGATTCCGGGTGGCTACACCTTC. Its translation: CASSEALGIPGGYTF.